These T cell receptor beta chains were read from a single sample in a study of T cell changes during pregnancy in multiple sclerosis. Sequencing was performed with immunoSEQ multiplex PCR; in TCRdb, only in-frame clones are kept and a portion is missing. The data show around 97,000 clones, over 75% seen once. Sequencing was performed on peripheral blood, taken in the second trimester of pregnancy. The receptors shown here come from a female donor in good health, enrolled as a control in a pregnancy study. Both conserved end residues are trimmed from each CDR3.

>TRBJ1-1|TRBV7-9
ASSPTGALPRRAF
>TRBJ2-1|TRBV19
ASSMRTSGAYNEQF
>TRBJ2-5|TRBV18
ASSQGTSEETQY
>TRBJ1-2|TRBV25-1
ASSERIGGADGYT
>TRBJ1-2|TRBV28
ASRIQGASGYT
>TRBJ1-2|TRBV6-1
ASTRRGTGDGYT
>TRBJ1-6|TRBV15
ATSRDPGGIGNSPLH
>TRBJ1-6|TRBV18
ASSPTTGDRNSPLH
>TRBJ2-4|TRBV5-4
ASSYGLGGVANIQY
>TRBJ2-3|TRBV2
ASSPLRTRQDTQY
>TRBJ1-4|TRBV5-8
ASSFGATNEKLF